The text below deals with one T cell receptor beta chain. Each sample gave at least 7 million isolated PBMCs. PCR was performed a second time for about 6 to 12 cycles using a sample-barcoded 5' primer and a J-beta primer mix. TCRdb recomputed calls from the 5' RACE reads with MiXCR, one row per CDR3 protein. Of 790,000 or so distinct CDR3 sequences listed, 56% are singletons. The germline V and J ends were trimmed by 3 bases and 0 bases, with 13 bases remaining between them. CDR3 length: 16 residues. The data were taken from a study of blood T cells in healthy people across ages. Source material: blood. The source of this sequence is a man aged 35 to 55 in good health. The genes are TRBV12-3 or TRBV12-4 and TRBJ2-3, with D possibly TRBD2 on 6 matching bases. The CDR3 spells CASSFLASTSTDTQYF. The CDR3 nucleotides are TGTGCCAGCAGTTTTCTAGCGAGTACTAGCACAGATACGCAGTATTTT.